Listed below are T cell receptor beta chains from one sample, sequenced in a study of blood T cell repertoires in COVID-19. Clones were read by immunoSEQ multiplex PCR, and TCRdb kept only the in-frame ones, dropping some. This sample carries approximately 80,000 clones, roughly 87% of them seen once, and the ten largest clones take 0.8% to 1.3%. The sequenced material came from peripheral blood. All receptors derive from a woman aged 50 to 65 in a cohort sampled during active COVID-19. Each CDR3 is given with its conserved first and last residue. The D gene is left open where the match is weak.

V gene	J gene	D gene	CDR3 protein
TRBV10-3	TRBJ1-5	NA	CAISESNRENQPQHF
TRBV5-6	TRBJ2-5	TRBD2	CASSAPGTRETQYF
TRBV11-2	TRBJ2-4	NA	CASSLGWGRKNIQYF
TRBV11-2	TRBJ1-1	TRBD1	CASSSDRAPGGNTEAFF
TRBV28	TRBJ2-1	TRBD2	CASRSSAGGNYNEQFF
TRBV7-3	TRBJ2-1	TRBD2	CASSSRGGGDEQFF
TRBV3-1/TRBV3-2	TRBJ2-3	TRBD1	CASSLGRGQADTQYF
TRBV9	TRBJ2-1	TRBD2	CASSLGLAGNEQFF
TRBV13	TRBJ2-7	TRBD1	CASSFRQGAYEQYF
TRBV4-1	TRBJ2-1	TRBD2	CASSQVTSGSPGKQFF
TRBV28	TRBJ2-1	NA	CASSLIATLSYNEQFF
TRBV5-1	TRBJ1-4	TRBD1	CASSLGQGAEKLFF